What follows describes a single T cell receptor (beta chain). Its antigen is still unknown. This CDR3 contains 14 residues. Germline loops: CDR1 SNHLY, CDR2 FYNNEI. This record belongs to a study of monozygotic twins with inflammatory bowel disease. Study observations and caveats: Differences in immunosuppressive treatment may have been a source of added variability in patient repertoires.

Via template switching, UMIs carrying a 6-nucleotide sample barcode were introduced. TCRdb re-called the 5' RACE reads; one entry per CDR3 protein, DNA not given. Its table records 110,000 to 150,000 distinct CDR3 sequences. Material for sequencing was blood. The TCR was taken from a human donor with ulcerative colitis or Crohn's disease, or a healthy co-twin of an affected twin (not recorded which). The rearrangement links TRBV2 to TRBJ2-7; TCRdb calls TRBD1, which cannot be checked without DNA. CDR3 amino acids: CASSRQGPYYEQYF.